A selection of T cell receptor beta chains follows, all from one sample in a study of human T cells and chemical hapten exposure. One entry per CDR3 protein results from TCRdb running MiXCR on the RACE reads. This repertoire shows about 120,000 distinct CDR3 sequences, approximately 13% found once; its top ten account for 2.5% to 3.5%. The sequenced sample was whole blood, obtained in connection with sensitization to the hapten diphenylcyclopropenone (DPC). The receptors shown here come from a woman aged 18-29 years with alopecia areata. Some clones in this sample may be carry-over from other donors' samples. Both conserved end residues are part of each CDR3. D genes are given only for firm matches. The size field is filled for only some rows; it gives once, few, many or a size class.

clone_size: .
j_call: TRBJ2-7
v_call: TRBV20-1
d_call: .
cdr3_aa: CSARGQLSSYEQYF
cdr3_nt: TGCAGTGCTAGAGGCCAGCTAAGCTCCTACGAGCAGTACTTC

clone_size: .
j_call: TRBJ2-3
v_call: TRBV20-1
d_call: .
cdr3_aa: CSARAEVRVSRDTQYF
cdr3_nt: TGCAGTGCTAGAGCTGAAGTGAGGGTCTCAAGAGATACGCAGTATTTT

clone_size: .
j_call: TRBJ2-5
v_call: TRBV11-2
d_call: .
cdr3_aa: CASSLVPGTKETQYF
cdr3_nt: TGTGCCAGCAGCTTAGTCCCCGGGACAAAAGAGACCCAGTACTTC

clone_size: few
j_call: TRBJ2-3
v_call: TRBV4-3
d_call: .
cdr3_aa: CASSQGSGADTQYF
cdr3_nt: TGCGCCAGCAGCCAAGGTTCAGGAGCAGATACGCAGTATTTT

clone_size: .
j_call: TRBJ2-7
v_call: TRBV6-5
d_call: TRBD2
cdr3_aa: CASKGQRDSSEQYF
cdr3_nt: TGTGCCAGCAAGGGGCAGCGGGACTCCTCCGAGCAGTACTTC

clone_size: .
j_call: TRBJ2-1
v_call: TRBV4-3
d_call: .
cdr3_aa: CASSQDEGGGSYNEQFF
cdr3_nt: TGCGCCAGCAGCCAAGACGAAGGGGGAGGTTCCTACAATGAGCAGTTCTTC

clone_size: many
j_call: TRBJ1-1
v_call: TRBV6-1
d_call: TRBD1
cdr3_aa: CASRSGQLNTEAFF
cdr3_nt: TGTGCCAGCAGGTCGGGACAGTTGAACACTGAAGCTTTCTTT

clone_size: many
j_call: TRBJ2-7
v_call: TRBV28
d_call: .
cdr3_aa: CASSLYSYEQYF
cdr3_nt: TGTGCCAGCAGCCTCTACAGTTACGAGCAGTACTTC

clone_size: few
j_call: TRBJ2-2
v_call: TRBV7-9
d_call: .
cdr3_aa: CASSLGGVNTGELFF
cdr3_nt: TGTGCCAGCAGCTTAGGCGGAGTGAACACCGGGGAGCTGTTTTTT

clone_size: few
j_call: TRBJ1-1
v_call: TRBV4-3
d_call: TRBD1
cdr3_aa: CASSQDEPGGAFF
cdr3_nt: TGCGCCAGCAGCCAAGATGAGCCAGGGGGAGCTTTCTTT

clone_size: .
j_call: TRBJ2-2
v_call: TRBV2
d_call: .
cdr3_aa: CASSQQNTGELFF
cdr3_nt: TGTGCCAGCAGTCAACAGAACACCGGGGAGCTGTTTTTT

clone_size: .
j_call: TRBJ2-7
v_call: TRBV29-1
d_call: .
cdr3_aa: CSVDSGYEQYF
cdr3_nt: TGCAGCGTTGATTCCGGGTACGAGCAGTACTTC

clone_size: .
j_call: TRBJ2-7
v_call: TRBV11-2
d_call: .
cdr3_aa: CASSSDIEQYF
cdr3_nt: TGTGCCAGCAGCTCAGACATCGAGCAGTACTTC

clone_size: .
j_call: TRBJ2-7
v_call: TRBV6-2/TRBV6-3
d_call: .
cdr3_aa: CASRPGTTYEQYF
cdr3_nt: TGTGCCAGCAGGCCCGGGACAACCTACGAGCAGTACTTC

clone_size: .
j_call: TRBJ1-5
v_call: TRBV7-8
d_call: .
cdr3_aa: CASTPLTGADYSNQPQHF
cdr3_nt: TGTGCCAGCACCCCATTGACAGGTGCGGATTATAGCAATCAGCCCCAGCATTTT

clone_size: few
j_call: TRBJ1-2
v_call: TRBV7-2
d_call: TRBD1
cdr3_aa: CASSLGPDWTGGNYGYTF
cdr3_nt: TGTGCCAGCAGCTTAGGGCCGGATTGGACAGGGGGGAACTATGGCTACACCTTC

clone_size: many
j_call: TRBJ2-5
v_call: TRBV6-2/TRBV6-3
d_call: .
cdr3_aa: CASSLERAQETQYF
cdr3_nt: TGTGCCAGCAGTCTAGAGCGGGCGCAAGAGACCCAGTACTTC

clone_size: many
j_call: TRBJ1-1
v_call: TRBV28
d_call: .
cdr3_aa: CLVELNTEAFF
cdr3_nt: TGTCTGGTTGAATTGAACACTGAAGCTTTCTTT

clone_size: .
j_call: TRBJ1-1
v_call: TRBV14
d_call: .
cdr3_aa: CASSQGAWATEAFF
cdr3_nt: TGTGCCAGCAGCCAAGGGGCGTGGGCCACTGAAGCTTTCTTT

clone_size: many
j_call: TRBJ2-7
v_call: TRBV29-1
d_call: .
cdr3_aa: CSVGTTYEQYF
cdr3_nt: TGCAGCGTTGGGACAACCTACGAGCAGTACTTC

clone_size: few
j_call: TRBJ1-2
v_call: TRBV10-2
d_call: .
cdr3_aa: CASSEDPNYGYTF
cdr3_nt: TGCGCCAGCAGTGAGGATCCAAACTATGGCTACACCTTC